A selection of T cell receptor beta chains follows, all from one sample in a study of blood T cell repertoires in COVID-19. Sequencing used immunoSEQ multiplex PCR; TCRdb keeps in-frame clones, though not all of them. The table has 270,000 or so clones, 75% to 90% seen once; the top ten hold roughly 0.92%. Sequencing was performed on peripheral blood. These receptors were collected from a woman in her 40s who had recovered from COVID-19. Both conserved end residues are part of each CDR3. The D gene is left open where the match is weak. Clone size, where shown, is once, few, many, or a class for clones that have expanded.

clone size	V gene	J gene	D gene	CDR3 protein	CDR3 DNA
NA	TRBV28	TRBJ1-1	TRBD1	CASSLPKGAEAFF	TGTGCCAGCAGTTTGCCGAAGGGGGCAGAAGCTTTCTTT
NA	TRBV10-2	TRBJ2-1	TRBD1	CASSEQGSEQFF	TGCGCCAGCAGCGAACAGGGGTCTGAGCAGTTCTTC
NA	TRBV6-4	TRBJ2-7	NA	CASSEIGGSEQYF	TGTGCCAGCAGTGAAATTGGAGGGAGCGAGCAGTACTTC
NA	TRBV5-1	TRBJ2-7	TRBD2	CASSLNSGTTYEQYF	TGCGCCAGCAGCTTGAATAGCGGGACCACCTACGAGCAGTACTTC
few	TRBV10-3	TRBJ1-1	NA	CAIRAVMAFF	TGTGCCATCAGGGCCGTCATGGCTTTCTTT
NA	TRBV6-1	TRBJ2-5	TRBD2	CASREAGGPGETQYF	TGTGCCAGCAGGGAAGCGGGAGGGCCGGGGGAGACCCAGTACTTC
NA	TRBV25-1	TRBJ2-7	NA	CASSDGSAVSSYEQYF	TGTGCCAGCAGTGACGGGTCGGCGGTTAGCTCCTACGAGCAGTACTTC
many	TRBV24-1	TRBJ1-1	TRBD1	CATSDSQGLNTEAFF	TGTGCCACCAGTGACTCACAGGGGTTGAACACTGAAGCTTTCTTT
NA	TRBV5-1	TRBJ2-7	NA	CASSSTGTSSYEQYF	TGCGCCAGCAGCAGTACCGGGACTTCCTCCTACGAGCAGTACTTC
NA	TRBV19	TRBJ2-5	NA	CASRPGSALRETQYF	TGTGCCAGTAGACCGGGATCCGCTCTTCGGGAGACCCAGTACTTC
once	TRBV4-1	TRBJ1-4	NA	CASSPRTDSTNEKLFF	TGCGCCAGCAGCCCAAGGACAGACTCAACTAATGAAAAACTGTTTTTT
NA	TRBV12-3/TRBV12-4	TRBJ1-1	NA	CASSLGVDTEAFF	TGTGCCAGCAGTTTGGGAGTGGACACTGAAGCTTTCTTT
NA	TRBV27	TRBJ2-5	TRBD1	CASSLSVRGTGDETQYF	TGTGCCAGCAGTTTATCGGTGAGGGGGACAGGTGACGAGACCCAGTACTTC
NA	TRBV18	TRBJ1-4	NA	CASSQTGPATNEKLFF	TGTGCCAGCTCCCAAACAGGGCCAGCAACTAATGAAAAACTGTTTTTT
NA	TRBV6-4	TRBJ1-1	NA	CASSVGGSGTEAFF	TGTGCCAGCAGTGTCGGGGGGAGCGGCACTGAAGCTTTCTTT
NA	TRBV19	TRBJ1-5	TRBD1	CASSNGGTGHQPQHF	TGTGCCAGTAGTAACGGCGGGACAGGGCATCAGCCCCAGCATTTT
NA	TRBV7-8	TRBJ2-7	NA	CASSLLVSSYEQYF	TGTGCCAGCAGCTTACTGGTCAGCTCCTACGAGCAGTACTTC
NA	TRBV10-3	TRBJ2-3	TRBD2	CAIASGSRVTDTQYF	TGTGCCATTGCTAGCGGGAGTCGTGTCACAGATACGCAGTATTTT
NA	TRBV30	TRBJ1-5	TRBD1	CAWSSGQGAQPQHF	TGTGCCTGGAGCTCCGGACAGGGGGCTCAGCCCCAGCATTTT
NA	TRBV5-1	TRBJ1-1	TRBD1	CASSYGQGATEAFF	TGCGCCAGCAGCTACGGACAGGGGGCCACTGAAGCTTTCTTT